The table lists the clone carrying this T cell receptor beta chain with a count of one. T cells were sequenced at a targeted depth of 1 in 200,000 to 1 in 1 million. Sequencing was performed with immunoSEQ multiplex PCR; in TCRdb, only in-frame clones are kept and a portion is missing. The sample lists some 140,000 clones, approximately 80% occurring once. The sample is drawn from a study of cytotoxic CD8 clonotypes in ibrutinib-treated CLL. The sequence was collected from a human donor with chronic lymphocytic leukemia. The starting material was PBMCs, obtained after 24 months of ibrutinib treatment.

The CDR3 sequence: CASRRGLGNTIYF. CDR3 bases: TGTGCCAGCAGGAGGGGGCTTGGAAACACCATATATTTT. This rearrangement joins TRBV6-5 to TRBJ1-3; 7 nucleotides match TRBD1. CDR3 size: 13 residues. The J segment lost 3 bases and the V segment lost 6 bases, leaving 2 bases of the junction unmatched. Per the germline V gene, CDR1 is MNHEY and CDR2 is SVGAGI.